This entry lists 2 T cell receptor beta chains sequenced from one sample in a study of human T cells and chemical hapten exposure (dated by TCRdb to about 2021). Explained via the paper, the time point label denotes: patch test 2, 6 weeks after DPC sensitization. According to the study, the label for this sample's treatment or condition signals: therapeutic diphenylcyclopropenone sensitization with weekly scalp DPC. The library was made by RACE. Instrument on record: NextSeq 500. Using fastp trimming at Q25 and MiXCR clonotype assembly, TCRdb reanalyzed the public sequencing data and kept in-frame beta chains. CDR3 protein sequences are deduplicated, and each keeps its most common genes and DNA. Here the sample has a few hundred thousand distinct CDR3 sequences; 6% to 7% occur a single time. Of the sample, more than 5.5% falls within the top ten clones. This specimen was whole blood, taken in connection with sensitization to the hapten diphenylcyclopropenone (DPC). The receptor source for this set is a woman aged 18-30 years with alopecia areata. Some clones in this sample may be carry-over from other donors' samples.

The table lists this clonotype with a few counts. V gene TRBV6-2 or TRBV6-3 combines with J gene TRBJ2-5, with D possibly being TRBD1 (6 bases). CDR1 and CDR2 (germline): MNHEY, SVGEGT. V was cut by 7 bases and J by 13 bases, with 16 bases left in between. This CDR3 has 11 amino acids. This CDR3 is CASNTGSPWYF. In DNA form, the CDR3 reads TGTGCCAGCAATACAGGGTCCCCTTGGTACTTC.

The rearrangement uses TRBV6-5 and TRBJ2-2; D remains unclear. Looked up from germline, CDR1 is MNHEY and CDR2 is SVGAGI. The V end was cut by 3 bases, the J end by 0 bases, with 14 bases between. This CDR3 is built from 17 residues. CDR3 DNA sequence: TGTGCCAGCAGTTATCGGCGGCGTCCGACGAACACCGGGGAGCTGTTTTTT. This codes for CASSYRRRPTNTGELFF.